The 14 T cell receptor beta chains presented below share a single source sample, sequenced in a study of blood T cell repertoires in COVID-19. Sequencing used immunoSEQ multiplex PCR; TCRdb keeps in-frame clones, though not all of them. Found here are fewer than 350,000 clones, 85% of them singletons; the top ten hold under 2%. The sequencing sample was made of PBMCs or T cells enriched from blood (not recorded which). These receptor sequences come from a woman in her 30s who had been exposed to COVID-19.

The CDR3 reads CASSLTSGRTTEQFF. CDR3 DNA: TGTGCCAGCAGCTTGACTAGCGGGCGGACCACGGAGCAGTTCTTC. The V call is TRBV5-6, the J call TRBJ2-1, with 9 nucleotides matching TRBD2. The CDR3 loop spans 15 amino acids. The germline V gene has CDR1 SGHDT and CDR2 YYEEEE. The V gene end was trimmed by 1 base and the J gene end by 10 bases; junction bases not matched to a gene: 9.

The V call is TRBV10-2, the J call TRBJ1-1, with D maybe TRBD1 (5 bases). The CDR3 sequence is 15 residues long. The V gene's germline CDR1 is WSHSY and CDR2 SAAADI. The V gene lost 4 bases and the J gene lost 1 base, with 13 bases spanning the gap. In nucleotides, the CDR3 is TGCGCCAGCAGTGTTCTGGGGGGGACGAACACTGAAGCTTTCTTT. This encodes CASSVLGGTNTEAFF.

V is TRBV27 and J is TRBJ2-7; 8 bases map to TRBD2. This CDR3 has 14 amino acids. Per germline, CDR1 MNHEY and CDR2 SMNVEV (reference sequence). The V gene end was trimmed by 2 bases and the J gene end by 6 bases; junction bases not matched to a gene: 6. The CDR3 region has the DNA TGTGCCAGCAGTTTAGGCGGGAGGTCCGTCGAGCAGTACTTC. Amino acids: CASSLGGRSVEQYF.

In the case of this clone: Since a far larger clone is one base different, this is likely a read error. The CDR3 DNA reads as TGTGCCAGCAGCACAGGGAACACTGAAGCTTTCTTT. This translates into CASSTGNTEAFF. The chain has TRBV28 and TRBJ1-1, with D possibly being TRBD1 (5 bases). Germline V gives CDR1 MDHEN, CDR2 SYDVKM. Trimming took 6 bases from V and 1 from J, leaving 6 bases between them. The CDR3 loop spans 12 amino acids.

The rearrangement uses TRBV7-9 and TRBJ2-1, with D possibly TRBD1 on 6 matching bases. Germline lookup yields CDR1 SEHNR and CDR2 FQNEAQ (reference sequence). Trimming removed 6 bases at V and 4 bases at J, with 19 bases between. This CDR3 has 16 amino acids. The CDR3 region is CASSFADSLAYNEQFF. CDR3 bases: TGTGCCAGCAGTTTCGCGGACAGCTTGGCGTACAATGAGCAGTTCTTC.

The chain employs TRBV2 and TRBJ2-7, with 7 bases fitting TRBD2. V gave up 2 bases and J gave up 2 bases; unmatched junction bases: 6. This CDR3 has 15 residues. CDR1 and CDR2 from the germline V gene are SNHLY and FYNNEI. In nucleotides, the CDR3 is TGTGCCAGCAGTGAACGGGGGGAACCGGCCTACGAGCAGTACTTC. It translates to CASSERGEPAYEQYF.

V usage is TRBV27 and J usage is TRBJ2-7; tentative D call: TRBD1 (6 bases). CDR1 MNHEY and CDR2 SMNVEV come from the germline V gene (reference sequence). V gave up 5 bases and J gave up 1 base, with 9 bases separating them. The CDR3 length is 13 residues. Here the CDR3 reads CASSADSSYEQYF. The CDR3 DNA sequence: TGTGCCAGCAGTGCGGACAGTTCCTACGAGCAGTACTTC.

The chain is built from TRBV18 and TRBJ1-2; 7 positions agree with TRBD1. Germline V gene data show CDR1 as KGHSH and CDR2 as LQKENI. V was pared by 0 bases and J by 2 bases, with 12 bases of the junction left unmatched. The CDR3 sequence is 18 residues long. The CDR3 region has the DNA TGTGCCAGCTCACCACCGTCCCAGGGGGTCGCATTCAACTATGGCTACACCTTC. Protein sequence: CASSPPSQGVAFNYGYTF.

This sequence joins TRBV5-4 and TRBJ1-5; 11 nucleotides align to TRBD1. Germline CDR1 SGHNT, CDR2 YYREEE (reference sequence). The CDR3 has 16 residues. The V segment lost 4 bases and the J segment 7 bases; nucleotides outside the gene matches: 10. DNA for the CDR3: TGTGCCAGCAGCATTCAGGGACAGGGGGTAGAGCAGCCCCAGCATTTT. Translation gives CASSIQGQGVEQPQHF.

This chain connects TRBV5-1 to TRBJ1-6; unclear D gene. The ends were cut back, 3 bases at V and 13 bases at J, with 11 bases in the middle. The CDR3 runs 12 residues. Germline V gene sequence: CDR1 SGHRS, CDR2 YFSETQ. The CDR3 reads CASSYNIGPLHF. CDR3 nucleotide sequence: TGCGCCAGCAGCTATAATATCGGGCCCCTCCACTTT.

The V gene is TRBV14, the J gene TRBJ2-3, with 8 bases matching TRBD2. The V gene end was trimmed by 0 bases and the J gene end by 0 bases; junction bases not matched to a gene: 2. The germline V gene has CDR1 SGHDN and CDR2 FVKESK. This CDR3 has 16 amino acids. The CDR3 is CASSQDSGESTDTQYF. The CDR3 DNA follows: TGTGCCAGCAGCCAAGATAGCGGGGAAAGCACAGATACGCAGTATTTT.

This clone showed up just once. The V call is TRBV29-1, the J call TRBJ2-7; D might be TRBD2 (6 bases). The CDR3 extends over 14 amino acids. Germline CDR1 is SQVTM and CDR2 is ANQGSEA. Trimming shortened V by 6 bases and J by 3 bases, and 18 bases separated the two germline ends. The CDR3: CSVGGHYKGYEQYF. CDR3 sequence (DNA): TGCAGCGTGGGAGGACACTATAAAGGCTACGAGCAGTACTTC.

The CDR3 DNA is TGCGCCAGCAGGAGGGACAGCTCCTACAATGAGCAGTTCTTC. Translation gives CASRRDSSYNEQFF. This sequence joins TRBV10-2 and TRBJ2-1; 7 bases align to TRBD1. The germline gives CDR1 WSHSY, CDR2 SAAADI. V was pared by 6 bases and J by 0 bases, with 2 bases of the junction left unmatched. This CDR3 region has 14 residues.

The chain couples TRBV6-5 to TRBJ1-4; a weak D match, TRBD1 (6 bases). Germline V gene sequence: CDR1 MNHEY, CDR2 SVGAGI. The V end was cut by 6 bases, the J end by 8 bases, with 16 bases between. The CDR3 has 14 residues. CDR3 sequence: CASRNRVGGEKLFF. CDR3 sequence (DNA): TGTGCCAGCAGAAACAGGGTCGGAGGCGAAAAACTGTTTTTT.